This T cell receptor beta chain stems from a study of blood T cell repertoires in COVID-19. Study overall: Samples taken during acute and convalescent COVID-19 were collected in the United States, Italy and Spain. Nucleic acid was either cDNA or gDNA, and it came from T cells, B-cell-depleted T cells, or PBMCs.

Methods used by the authors: Reference gene primer amplification gave estimated nucleated cell counts. Method: immunoSEQ multiplex PCR; TCRdb's copy keeps in-frame clones and lacks some. That table supplies the V and J calls and clone size; D and trimming were determined from the DNA. The sample has fewer than 80,000 clones; just under 95% are singletons. The junction had 11 bases not matched to a gene; V was cut back by 4 bases and J by 8 bases. CDR1 is SEHNR, CDR2 FQNEAQ, per germline (reference sequence). This CDR3 has 16 residues. The sequenced sample was peripheral blood. V is TRBV7-9 and J is TRBJ2-1; TRBD1 aligns across 10 bases. The clonotype comes from a human donor in a cohort sampled during active COVID-19. CDR3 nucleotides: TGTGCCAGCAGCTACATAGGGACAGGGGCTGGGGATGAGCAGTTCTTC. It encodes CASSYIGTGAGDEQFF.